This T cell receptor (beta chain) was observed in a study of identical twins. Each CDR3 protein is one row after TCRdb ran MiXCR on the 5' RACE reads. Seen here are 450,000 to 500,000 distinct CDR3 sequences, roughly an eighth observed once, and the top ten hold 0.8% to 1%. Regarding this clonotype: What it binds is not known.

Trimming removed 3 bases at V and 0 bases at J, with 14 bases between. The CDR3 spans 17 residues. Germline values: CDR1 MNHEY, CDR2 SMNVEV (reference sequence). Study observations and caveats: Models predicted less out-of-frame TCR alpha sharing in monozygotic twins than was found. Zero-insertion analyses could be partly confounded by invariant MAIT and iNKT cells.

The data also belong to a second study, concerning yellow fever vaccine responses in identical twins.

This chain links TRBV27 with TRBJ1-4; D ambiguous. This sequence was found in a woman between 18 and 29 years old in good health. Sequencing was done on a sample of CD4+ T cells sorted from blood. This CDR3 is CASSFAVPTATNEKLFF. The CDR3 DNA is TGTGCCAGCAGTTTCGCCGTGCCAACTGCAACTAATGAAAAACTGTTTTTT.